These 15 T cell receptor beta chains were sequenced from one sample in a study of blood T cell dynamics during melanoma immunotherapy. Libraries were prepared by immunoSEQ multiplex PCR; TCRdb keeps only in-frame clonotypes and omits some of them. Of about 10,000 clones in the sample, around 83% were seen once. The time point is: pre-treatment baseline. Source: blood, taken from a patient treated with checkpoint blockade. These receptors originate from a human donor with melanoma.

The chain combines TRBV5-5 with TRBJ2-5; D gene uncertain. V was shortened by 0 bases and J by 5 bases, with 11 bases between the two germline ends. In germline, CDR1 is SGHKS, CDR2 YYEKEE (reference sequence). The CDR3 consists of 14 residues. The CDR3: CASSLARTRETQYF. CDR3 nucleotide sequence: TGTGCCAGCAGCTTGGCCCGCACCAGGGAGACCCAGTACTTC. The full variable domain, with the rest looked up from reference TRBV5-5 and TRBJ2-5, is DAGVTQSPTHLIKTRGQQVTLRCSPISGHKSVSWYQQVLGQGPQFIFQYYEKEERGRGNFPDRFSARQFPNYSSELNVNALLLGDSALYLCASSLARTRETQYFGPGTRLLVL.

CDR3 in amino acids: CASSSFRGLGYEQYF. DNA of the CDR3: TGTGCCAGCAGCTCGTTCAGGGGGCTTGGTTACGAGCAGTACTTC. V usage is TRBV7-9 and J usage is TRBJ2-7; 8 bases are a match to TRBD1. The CDR3 is 15 amino acids. V lost 4 bases, J lost 4 bases, and 9 bases stayed unmatched. Germline CDR1 reads SEHNR; CDR2 reads FQNEAQ (reference sequence).

The chain joins TRBV4-3 to TRBJ2-1; weak D call: TRBD1 (5 bases). The V end lost 4 bases, the J end lost 4 bases, and 17 bases lay between the germline ends. The CDR3 is made up of 16 amino acids. The V gene's germline CDR1 is LGHNA and CDR2 YSLEER. The CDR3 region has the DNA TGCGCCAGCAGCCTGACCGACAGAAGTCCTTACAATGAGCAGTTCTTC. Protein: CASSLTDRSPYNEQFF.

The chain links TRBV2 to TRBJ1-2, with D possibly TRBD1 on 5 matching bases. Germline CDR1 is SNHLY and CDR2 is FYNNEI. V gave up 0 bases and J gave up 4 bases, with 6 bases separating them. This CDR3 comprises 13 residues. The CDR3 DNA reads as TGTGCCAGCAGTGAAGCAGGGACCTATGGCTACACCTTC. Encoded protein: CASSEAGTYGYTF. The full variable domain, its missing parts supplied by reference TRBV2 and TRBJ1-2, is EPEVTQTPSHQVTQMGQEVILRCVPISNHLYFYWYRQILGQKVEFLVSFYNNEISEKSEIFDDQFSVERPDGSNFTLKIRSTKLEDSAMYFCASSEAGTYGYTFGSGTRLTVV.

This chain joins TRBV6-4 and TRBJ2-5; TRBD1 matches at 9 bases. Per germline, CDR1 MRHNA and CDR2 SNTAGT. This CDR3 has 21 residues. V lost 0 bases and J lost 3; bases outside the gene matches: 20. The CDR3 spells CASSDSKPGQGSGREEETQYF. CDR3 nucleotide sequence: TGTGCCAGCAGTGACTCGAAACCGGGACAGGGAAGCGGTCGAGAGGAAGAGACCCAGTACTTC.

Remarks on this clone: Sequence at one end of the junction differs from germline and may be a read error. This chain joins TRBV18 and TRBJ1-1; possible D gene TRBD1, 5 bases. Germline CDR1 is KGHSH and CDR2 is LQKENI. The CDR3 is 16 residues long. CDR3 bases: TGTGCCAGCTCACAGAACCTCCAGGGTTTGAAGACTGAAGCTTTCTTT. Translation gives CASSQNLQGLKTEAFF.

This chain links TRBV5-1 with TRBJ2-7, with D perhaps TRBD2 (5 bases). V dropped 5 bases and J dropped 7 bases, with 19 bases sitting between them. Germline CDR1 reads SGHRS; CDR2 reads YFSETQ. CDR3 size: 14 residues. The CDR3 region has the DNA TGCGCCAGCAGTACACGAAATCCTAGCTCTGAGCAGTACTTC. Translation gives CASSTRNPSSEQYF.

The chain couples TRBV6-6 to TRBJ2-5, with TRBD2 identical over 13 bases. V trimming: 5 bases; J trimming: 2 bases; junction bases outside the gene matches: 5. This CDR3 spans 16 amino acids. The germline CDR1 and CDR2 sequences are MNHNY and SVGAGI (reference sequence). In DNA form, the CDR3 reads TGTGCCAGCAGTCAGACTAGCGGGGGGCCGCAAGAGACCCAGTACTTC. It encodes CASSQTSGGPQETQYF.

The chain couples TRBV28 to TRBJ2-5; D is undetermined. Trimming shortened V by 4 bases and J by 2 bases, and 14 bases separated the two germline ends. The CDR3 is made up of 15 amino acids. Germline loops: CDR1 MDHEN, CDR2 SYDVKM. The CDR3 coding sequence is TGTGCCAGCAGTTCCCCCGACCTTTTTCAAGAGACCCAGTACTTC. Amino acid sequence: CASSSPDLFQETQYF.

The CDR3 loop reads CASSITPQGNNSPLHF. Written as DNA, the CDR3 is TGCGCCAGCAGCATTACCCCCCAGGGAAATAATTCACCCCTCCACTTT. The chain joins TRBV5-1 to TRBJ1-6, with TRBD1 as a possible D gene (5 bases). Germline values: CDR1 SGHRS, CDR2 YFSETQ. The CDR3 has 16 residues. V was clipped by 4 bases and J by 5 bases, with 16 bases between them.

This clone was observed a handful of times. The chain couples TRBV2 to TRBJ1-1, with a weak D call TRBD1 (5 bases). There are 12 residues in the CDR3. The V end lost 6 bases, the J end lost 8 bases, and 13 bases lay between the germline ends. Germline V CDR1 and CDR2: SNHLY, FYNNEI. This chain's CDR3 is CASREWGREAFF. The CDR3 region has the DNA TGTGCCAGCAGGGAATGGGGCAGGGAAGCTTTCTTT.

V and J are TRBV4-2 and TRBJ2-1; D uncertain. Germline CDR1 and CDR2: LGHNA and YNFKEQ. The CDR3 totals 16 residues. The V end was cut by 0 bases, the J end by 0 bases, with 9 bases between. In nucleotides, the CDR3 is TGTGCCAGCAGCCAAGATTACCCCCCCTCCTACAATGAGCAGTTCTTC. Amino acids: CASSQDYPPSYNEQFF.

The V and J genes are TRBV4-1 and TRBJ2-7; D is possibly TRBD1 (6 bases). Germline V gene data show CDR1 as MGHRA and CDR2 as YSYEKL. V lost 1 base, J lost 8 bases, and 12 bases lay in between. The CDR3 runs to 13 residues. As DNA, the CDR3 is TGCGCCAGCAGCCAAGTCAGGGGAATGAAGCAGTACTTC. Translation gives CASSQVRGMKQYF.

This clone was recorded only once. The gene calls are TRBV30 and TRBJ1-5; D is unresolved. The CDR3 consists of 12 residues. CDR1 GTSNPN and CDR2 SVGIG come from the germline V gene (reference sequence). The V end was cut by 1 base, the J end by 2 bases, with 3 bases between. CDR3 nucleotide sequence: TGTGCCTGGAGTGAGCGCAATCAGCCCCAGCATTTT. This encodes CAWSERNQPQHF.

CDR3 region: CASSQERGAIYTEAFF. CDR3 in DNA: TGCGCCAGCAGCCAAGAGAGGGGGGCGATCTACACTGAAGCTTTCTTT. V gene TRBV4-1 combines with J gene TRBJ1-1, with D maybe TRBD1 (6 bases). CDR1 is MGHRA, CDR2 YSYEKL, per germline. V was cut by 0 bases and J by 3 bases, with 14 bases left in between. This CDR3 region has 16 residues.